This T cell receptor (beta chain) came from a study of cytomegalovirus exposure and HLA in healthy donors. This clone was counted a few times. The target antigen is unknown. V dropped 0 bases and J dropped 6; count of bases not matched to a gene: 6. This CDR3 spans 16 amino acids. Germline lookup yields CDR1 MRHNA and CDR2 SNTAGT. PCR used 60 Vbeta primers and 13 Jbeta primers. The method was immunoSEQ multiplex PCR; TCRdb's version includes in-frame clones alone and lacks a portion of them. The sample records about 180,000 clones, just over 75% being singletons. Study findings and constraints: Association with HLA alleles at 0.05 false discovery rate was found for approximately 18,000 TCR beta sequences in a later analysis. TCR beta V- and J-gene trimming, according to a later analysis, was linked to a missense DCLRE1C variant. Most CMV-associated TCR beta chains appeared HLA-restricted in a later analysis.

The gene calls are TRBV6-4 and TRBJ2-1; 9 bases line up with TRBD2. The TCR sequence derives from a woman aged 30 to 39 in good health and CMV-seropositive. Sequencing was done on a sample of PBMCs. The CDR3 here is CASSDSPSGRLNEQFF. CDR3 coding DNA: TGTGCCAGCAGTGACTCACCGAGCGGGAGGCTCAATGAGCAGTTCTTC.